This T cell receptor beta chain was observed in a study of blood T cell repertoires in COVID-19. Study-level background: Acute and convalescent COVID-19 specimens originated in the United States, Italy and Spain. T cells, B-cell-depleted T cells, or PBMCs supplied cDNA or gDNA.

This CDR3 comprises 11 residues. Germline CDR1 and CDR2: MNHEY and SVGAGI. V was shortened by 2 bases and J by 16 bases, with 9 bases between the two germline ends. As originally analysed: How many nucleated cells were present was estimated from reference gene primer amplification. Clones were sequenced by immunoSEQ multiplex PCR, and TCRdb holds only the in-frame ones, with some missing. The DNA was the basis for D and trimming; V, J and clone size are from that table. The sample shows about 260,000 clones, about 83% of them seen only once. The V gene is TRBV6-5, the J gene TRBJ1-6; a possible D gene is TRBD1 (6 bases). What was sequenced was peripheral blood. The origin of this receptor is a woman aged 45-65 years who had recovered from COVID-19. CDR3 in amino acids: CASSYGQRLHF. DNA for the CDR3: TGTGCCAGCAGTTACGGACAGAGACTCCACTTT.